This T cell receptor (beta chain) was sequenced in a study of blood T cell repertoires in COVID-19. Overall study context: Samples came from the United States, Italy and Spain, spanning acute and convalescent COVID-19. In each case, the material was cDNA or gDNA derived from T cells, B-cell-depleted T cells, or PBMCs.

V lost 1 base, J lost 11 bases, and 6 bases stayed unmatched. CDR1 is SGHRS and CDR2 is YFSETQ in the germline V gene. This CDR3 spans 13 amino acids. In the source study's methods: Reference gene primer amplification in the assay estimated nucleated cell counts. Sequencing used immunoSEQ multiplex PCR; TCRdb keeps in-frame clones, though not all of them. Clone size and V and J calls were adopted from that table, with D and trimming inferred from the DNA. The table lists about 230,000 clones, 75% to 90% of them singletons. V and J are TRBV5-1 and TRBJ1-1; 9 bases map to TRBD1. Sequencing input: peripheral blood. The clonotype comes from an older woman with active or convalescent COVID-19. The CDR3 here is CASSLRQGEEAFF. Written as DNA, the CDR3 is TGCGCCAGCAGCTTGCGACAGGGGGAGGAGGCTTTCTTT.